This entry concerns a single T cell receptor (beta chain). The source of the sample is a study of blood T cell repertoires in COVID-19. Study background: The cDNA or gDNA used as material had been derived from T cells, B-cell-depleted T cells, or PBMCs.

TCRdb's table, derived via immunoSEQ multiplex PCR, lists solely in-frame clones and lacks some. The repertoire holds tens of thousands of clones, about 88% seen once, with about a quarter in the top ten. The source of this sequence is an elderly woman with active or convalescent COVID-19. The sample consisted of peripheral blood.

The CDR3 protein is CASSLERVAGFTLSYNEQFF. The CDR3 region has the DNA TGTGCCAGCAGCTTAGAAAGGGTAGCGGGGTTTACCCTCTCCTACAATGAGCAGTTCTTC. The chain employs TRBV11-3 and TRBJ2-1; 8 nucleotides agree with TRBD2. Germline CDR1 and CDR2: SGHNT and YENEEA. There are 20 residues in the CDR3. J was trimmed by 0 bases and V by 0 bases; bases with no gene match: 13.